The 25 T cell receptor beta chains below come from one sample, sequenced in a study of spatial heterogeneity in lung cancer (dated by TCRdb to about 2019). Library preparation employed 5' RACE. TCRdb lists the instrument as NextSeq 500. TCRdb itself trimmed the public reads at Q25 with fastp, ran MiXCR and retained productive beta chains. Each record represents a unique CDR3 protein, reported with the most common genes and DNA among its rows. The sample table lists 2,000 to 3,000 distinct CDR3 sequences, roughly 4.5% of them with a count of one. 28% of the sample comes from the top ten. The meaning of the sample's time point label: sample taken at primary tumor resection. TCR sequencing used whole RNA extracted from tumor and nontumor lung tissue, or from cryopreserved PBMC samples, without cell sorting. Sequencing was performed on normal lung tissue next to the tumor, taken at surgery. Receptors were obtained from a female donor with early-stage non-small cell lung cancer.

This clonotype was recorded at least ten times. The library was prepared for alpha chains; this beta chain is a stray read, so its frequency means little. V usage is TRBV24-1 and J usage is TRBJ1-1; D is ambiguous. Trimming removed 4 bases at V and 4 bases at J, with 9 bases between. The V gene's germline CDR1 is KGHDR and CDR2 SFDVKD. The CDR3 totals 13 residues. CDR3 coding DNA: TGTGCCACCAGTGACTCCCACATCACTGAAGCTTTCTTT. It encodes CATSDSHITEAFF.

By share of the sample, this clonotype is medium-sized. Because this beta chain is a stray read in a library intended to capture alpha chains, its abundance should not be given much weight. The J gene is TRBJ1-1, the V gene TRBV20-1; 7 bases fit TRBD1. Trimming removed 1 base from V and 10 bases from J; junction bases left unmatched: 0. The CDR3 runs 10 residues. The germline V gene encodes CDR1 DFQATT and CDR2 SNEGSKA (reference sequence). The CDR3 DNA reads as TGCAGTGCTAGAGCAGGGGGAGCTTTCTTT. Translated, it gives CSARAGGAFF.

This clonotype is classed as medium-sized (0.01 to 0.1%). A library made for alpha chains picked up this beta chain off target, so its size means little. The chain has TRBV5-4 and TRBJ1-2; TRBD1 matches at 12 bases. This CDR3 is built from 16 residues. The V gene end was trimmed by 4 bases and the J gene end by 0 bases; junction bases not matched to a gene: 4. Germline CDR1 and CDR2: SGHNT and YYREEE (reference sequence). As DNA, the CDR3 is TGTGCCAGCAGCCCGGGACAGGGGGCTACTAACTATGGCTACACCTTC. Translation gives CASSPGQGATNYGYTF.

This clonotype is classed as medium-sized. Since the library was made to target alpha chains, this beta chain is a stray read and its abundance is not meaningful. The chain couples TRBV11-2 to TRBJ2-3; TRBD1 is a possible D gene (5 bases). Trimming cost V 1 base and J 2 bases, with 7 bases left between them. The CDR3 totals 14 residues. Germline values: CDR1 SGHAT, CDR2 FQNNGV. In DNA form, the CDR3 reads TGTGCCAGCAGCTTAGGACAGTTCACAGATACGCAGTATTTT. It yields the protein CASSLGQFTDTQYF.

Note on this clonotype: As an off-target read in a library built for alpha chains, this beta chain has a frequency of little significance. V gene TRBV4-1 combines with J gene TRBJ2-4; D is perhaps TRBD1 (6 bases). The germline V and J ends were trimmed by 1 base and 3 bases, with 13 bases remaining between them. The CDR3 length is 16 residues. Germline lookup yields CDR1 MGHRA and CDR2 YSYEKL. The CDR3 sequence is CASSQAQGFSKNIQYF. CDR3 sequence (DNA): TGCGCCAGCAGCCAAGCACAGGGTTTTAGCAAAAACATTCAGTACTTC.

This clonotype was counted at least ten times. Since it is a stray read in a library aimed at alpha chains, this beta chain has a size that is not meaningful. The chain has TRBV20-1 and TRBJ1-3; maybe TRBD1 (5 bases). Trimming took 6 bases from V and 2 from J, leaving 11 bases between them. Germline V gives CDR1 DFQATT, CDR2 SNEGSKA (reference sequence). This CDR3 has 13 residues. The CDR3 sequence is CSAEAGAGNTIYF. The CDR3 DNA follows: TGCAGTGCCGAAGCGGGGGCTGGAAACACCATATATTTT.

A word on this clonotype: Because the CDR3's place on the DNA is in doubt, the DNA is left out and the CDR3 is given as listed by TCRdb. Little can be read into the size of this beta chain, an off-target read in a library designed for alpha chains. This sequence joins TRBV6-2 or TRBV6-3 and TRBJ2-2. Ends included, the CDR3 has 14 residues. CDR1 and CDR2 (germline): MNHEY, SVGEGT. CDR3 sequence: CASSHRVRTGSCFF.

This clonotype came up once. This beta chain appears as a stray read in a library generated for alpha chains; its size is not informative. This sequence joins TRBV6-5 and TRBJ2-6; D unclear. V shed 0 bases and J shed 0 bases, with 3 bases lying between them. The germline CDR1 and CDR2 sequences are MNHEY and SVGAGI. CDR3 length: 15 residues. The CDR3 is CASSYSLSGANVLTF. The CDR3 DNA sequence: TGTGCCAGCAGTTACTCCCTCTCTGGGGCCAACGTCCTGACTTTC.

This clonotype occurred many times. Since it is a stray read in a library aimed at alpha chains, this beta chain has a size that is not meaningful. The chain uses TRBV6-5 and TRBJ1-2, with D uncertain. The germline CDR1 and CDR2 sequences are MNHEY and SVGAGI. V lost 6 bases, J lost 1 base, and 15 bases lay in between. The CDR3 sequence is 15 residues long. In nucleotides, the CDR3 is TGTGCCAGCAGAGGGTCGGCGGGGTTTAACTATGGCTACACCTTC. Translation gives CASRGSAGFNYGYTF.

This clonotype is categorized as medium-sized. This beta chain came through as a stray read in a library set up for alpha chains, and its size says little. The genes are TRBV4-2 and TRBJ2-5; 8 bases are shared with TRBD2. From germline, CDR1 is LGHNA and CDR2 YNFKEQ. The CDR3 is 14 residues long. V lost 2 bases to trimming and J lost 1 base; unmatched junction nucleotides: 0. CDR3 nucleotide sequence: TGTGCCAGCAGCCAAAGCGGGAGCCAAGAGACCCAGTACTTC. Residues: CASSQSGSQETQYF.

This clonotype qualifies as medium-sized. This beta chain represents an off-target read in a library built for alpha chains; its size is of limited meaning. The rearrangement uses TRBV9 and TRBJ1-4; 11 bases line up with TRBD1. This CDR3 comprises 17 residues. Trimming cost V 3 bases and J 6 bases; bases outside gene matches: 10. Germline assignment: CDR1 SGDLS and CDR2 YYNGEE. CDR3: CASSGDGTGGRDEKLFF. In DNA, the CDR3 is TGTGCCAGCAGCGGAGACGGGACAGGGGGACGAGATGAAAAACTGTTTTTT.

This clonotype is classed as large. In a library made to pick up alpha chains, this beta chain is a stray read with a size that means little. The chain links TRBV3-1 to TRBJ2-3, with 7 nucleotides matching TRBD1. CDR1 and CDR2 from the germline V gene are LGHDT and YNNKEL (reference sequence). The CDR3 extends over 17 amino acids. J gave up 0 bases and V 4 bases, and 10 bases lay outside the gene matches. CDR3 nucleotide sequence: TGTGCCAGCAGCCCCACGACAGGGTGGGCAAGCACAGATACGCAGTATTTT. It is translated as CASSPTTGWASTDTQYF.

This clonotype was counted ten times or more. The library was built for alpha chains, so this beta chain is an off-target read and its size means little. The CDR3 region is CSARREGGTDTQYF. CDR3 in DNA: TGCAGTGCTAGGAGGGAGGGGGGCACAGATACGCAGTATTTT. V gene TRBV20-1 combines with J gene TRBJ2-3; D might be TRBD2 (7 bases). Germline V lookup: CDR1 DFQATT, CDR2 SNEGSKA (reference sequence). This CDR3 region has 14 residues. Trimming cost V 3 bases and J 1 base, with 11 bases left between them.

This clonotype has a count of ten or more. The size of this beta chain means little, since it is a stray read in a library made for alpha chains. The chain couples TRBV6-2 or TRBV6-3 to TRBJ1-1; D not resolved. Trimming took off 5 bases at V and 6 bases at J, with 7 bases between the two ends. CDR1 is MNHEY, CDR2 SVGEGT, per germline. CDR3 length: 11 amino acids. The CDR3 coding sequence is TGTGCCAGCAGTCGAGGGCCTGAAGCTTTCTTT. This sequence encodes CASSRGPEAFF.

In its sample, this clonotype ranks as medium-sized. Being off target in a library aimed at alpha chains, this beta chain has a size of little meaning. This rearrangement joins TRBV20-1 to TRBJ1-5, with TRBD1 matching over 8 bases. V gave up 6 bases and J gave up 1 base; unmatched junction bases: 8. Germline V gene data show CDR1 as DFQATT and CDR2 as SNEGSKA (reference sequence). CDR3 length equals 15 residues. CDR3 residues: CSATHPGGSNQPQHF. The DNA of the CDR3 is TGCAGTGCCACACACCCAGGGGGCAGCAATCAGCCCCAGCATTTT.

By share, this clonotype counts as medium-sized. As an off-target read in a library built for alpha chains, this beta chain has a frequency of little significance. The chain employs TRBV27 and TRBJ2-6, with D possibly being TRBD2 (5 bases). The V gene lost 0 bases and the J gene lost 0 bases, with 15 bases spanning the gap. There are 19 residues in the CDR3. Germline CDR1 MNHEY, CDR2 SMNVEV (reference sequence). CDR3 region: CASSLSGFTRDSGANVLTF. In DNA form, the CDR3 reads TGTGCCAGCAGTTTATCTGGGTTCACGAGGGACTCTGGGGCCAACGTCCTGACTTTC.

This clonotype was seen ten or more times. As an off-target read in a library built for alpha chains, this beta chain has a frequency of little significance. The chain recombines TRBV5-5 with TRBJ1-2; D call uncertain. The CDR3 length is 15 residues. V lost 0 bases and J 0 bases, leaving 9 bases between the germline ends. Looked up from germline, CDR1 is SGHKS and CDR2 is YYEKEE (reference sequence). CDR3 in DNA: TGTGCCAGCAGCTTGGACTGGGCCACTAACTATGGCTACACCTTC. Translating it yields CASSLDWATNYGYTF. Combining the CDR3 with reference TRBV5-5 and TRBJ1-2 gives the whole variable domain DAGVTQSPTHLIKTRGQQVTLRCSPISGHKSVSWYQQVLGQGPQFIFQYYEKEERGRGNFPDRFSARQFPNYSSELNVNALLLGDSALYLCASSLDWATNYGYTFGSGTRLTVV.

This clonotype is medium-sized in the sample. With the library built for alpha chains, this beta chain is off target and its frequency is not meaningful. The CDR3, as DNA: TGTGCCACCAGCGCCCACAGGGAGTCAGTCAATGAGCAGTTCTTC. This sequence encodes CATSAHRESVNEQFF. The V gene is TRBV15, the J gene TRBJ2-1; tentative D call: TRBD1 (6 bases). Trimming took off 5 bases at V and 6 bases at J, with 17 bases between the two ends. Looked up from germline, CDR1 is LNHNV and CDR2 is YYDKDF (reference sequence). This CDR3 contains 15 residues.

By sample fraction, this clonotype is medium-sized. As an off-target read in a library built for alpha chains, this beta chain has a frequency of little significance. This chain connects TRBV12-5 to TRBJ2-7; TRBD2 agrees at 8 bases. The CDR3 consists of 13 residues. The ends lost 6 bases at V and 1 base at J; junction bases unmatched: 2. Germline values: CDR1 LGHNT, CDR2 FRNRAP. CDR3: CASGIAGSYEQYF. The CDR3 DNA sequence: TGTGCTAGTGGCATAGCGGGGTCCTACGAGCAGTACTTC.

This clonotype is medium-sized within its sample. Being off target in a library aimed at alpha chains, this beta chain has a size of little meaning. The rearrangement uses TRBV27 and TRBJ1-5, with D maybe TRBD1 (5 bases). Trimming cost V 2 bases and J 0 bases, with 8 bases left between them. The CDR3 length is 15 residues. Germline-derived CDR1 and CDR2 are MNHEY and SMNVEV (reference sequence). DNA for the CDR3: TGTGCCAGCAGTTTAGCAGGGTATAGCAATCAGCCCCAGCATTTT. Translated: CASSLAGYSNQPQHF.

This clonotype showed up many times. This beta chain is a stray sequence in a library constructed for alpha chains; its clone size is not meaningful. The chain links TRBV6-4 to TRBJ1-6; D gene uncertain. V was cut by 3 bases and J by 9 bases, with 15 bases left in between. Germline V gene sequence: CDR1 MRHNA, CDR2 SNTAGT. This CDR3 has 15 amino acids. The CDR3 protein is CASSETPNGGSPLHF. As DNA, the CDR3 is TGTGCCAGCAGTGAGACCCCGAATGGCGGTTCACCCCTCCACTTT.

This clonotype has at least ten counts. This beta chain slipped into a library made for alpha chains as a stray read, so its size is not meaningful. The CDR3 reads CASSRGGDPYNSPLHF. In nucleotides, the CDR3 is TGTGCCAGCAGCCGGGGGGGGGACCCCTATAATTCACCCCTCCACTTT. The rearrangement joins TRBV3-1 to TRBJ1-6, with D perhaps matching TRBD1 (5 bases). V gave up 4 bases and J gave up 2 bases, with 12 bases separating them. CDR3 length: 16 residues. The germline gives CDR1 LGHDT, CDR2 YNNKEL (reference sequence).

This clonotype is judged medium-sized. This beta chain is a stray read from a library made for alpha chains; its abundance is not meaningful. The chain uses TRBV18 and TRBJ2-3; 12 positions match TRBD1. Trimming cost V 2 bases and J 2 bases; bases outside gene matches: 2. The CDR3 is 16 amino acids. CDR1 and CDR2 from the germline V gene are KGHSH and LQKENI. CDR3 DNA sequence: TGTGCCAGCTCACCAGGGACAGGGGGCACCACAGATACGCAGTATTTT. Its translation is CASSPGTGGTTDTQYF.

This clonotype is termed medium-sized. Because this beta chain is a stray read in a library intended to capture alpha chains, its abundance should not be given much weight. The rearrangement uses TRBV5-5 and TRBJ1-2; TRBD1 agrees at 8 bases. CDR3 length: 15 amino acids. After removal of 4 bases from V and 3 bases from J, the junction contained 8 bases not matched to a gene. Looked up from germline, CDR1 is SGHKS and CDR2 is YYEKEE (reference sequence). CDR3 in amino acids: CASSTPGGAYYGYTF. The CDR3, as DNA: TGTGCCAGCAGCACCCCAGGGGGCGCGTACTATGGCTACACCTTC.

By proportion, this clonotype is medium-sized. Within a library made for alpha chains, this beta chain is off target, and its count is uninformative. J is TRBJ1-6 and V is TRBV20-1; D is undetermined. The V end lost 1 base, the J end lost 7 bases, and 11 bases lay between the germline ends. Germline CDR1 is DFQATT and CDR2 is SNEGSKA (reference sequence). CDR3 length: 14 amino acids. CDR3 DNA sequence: TGCAGTGCTAGAGGGACTCGTGACAATTCACCCCTCCACTTT. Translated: CSARGTRDNSPLHF.